Each of the 9 T cell receptor beta chains below was sequenced from the same sample in a study of cytomegalovirus exposure and HLA in healthy donors. The PCR contained 60 Vbeta and 13 Jbeta primers. Some clones are missing from TCRdb's copy, which holds only in-frame ones; the method was immunoSEQ multiplex PCR. The sample lists 200,000 to 250,000 clones; roughly 85% were seen once. The sample was PBMCs. These receptors were taken from a man younger than 35 in good health and CMV-seronegative.

The CDR3: CASSLETGGRYEQYF. CDR3 DNA sequence: TGTGCCAGCAGCTTAGAGACAGGGGGGAGATACGAGCAGTACTTC. The chain is built from TRBV11-2 and TRBJ2-7; 9 bases align to TRBD1. V was pared by 0 bases and J by 4 bases, with 4 bases of the junction left unmatched. This CDR3 contains 15 residues. Germline CDR1 SGHAT, CDR2 FQNNGV. The full variable domain, with the rest looked up from reference TRBV11-2 and TRBJ2-7, is EAGVAQSPRYKIIEKRQSVAFWCNPISGHATLYWYQQILGQGPKLLIQFQNNGVVDDSQLPKDRFSAERLKGVDSTLKIQPAKLEDSAVYLCASSLETGGRYEQYFGPGTRLTVT.

The sample holds a few counts of this clone. The genes are TRBV11-2 and TRBJ1-1, with D uncertain. V was trimmed by 5 bases and J by 3 bases, leaving 13 bases between them. The CDR3 totals 14 residues. Germline V CDR1 and CDR2: SGHAT, FQNNGV. The DNA for the CDR3 is TGTGCCAGCAGCCCGCAACTGGTCGACACTGAAGCTTTCTTT. Translating it yields CASSPQLVDTEAFF.

This clone was found once. This sequence joins TRBV6-5 and TRBJ1-2, with D possibly matching TRBD1 (5 bases). The CDR3 covers 13 residues. Trimming stripped 7 bases from V and 8 bases from J, with 17 bases between. Germline V CDR1 and CDR2: MNHEY, SVGAGI. This CDR3 is CASTHLQGDGYTF. CDR3 nucleotide sequence: TGTGCCAGCACCCATCTTCAGGGTGACGGCTACACCTTC.

The chain has TRBV29-1 and TRBJ2-1, with D maybe TRBD1 (6 bases). Germline-derived CDR1 and CDR2 are SQVTM and ANQGSEA. V was pared by 0 bases and J by 10 bases, with 10 bases between. This CDR3 region has 12 residues. CDR3 residues: CSVEEGAEEQFF. CDR3 nucleotides: TGCAGCGTTGAAGAGGGGGCGGAAGAGCAGTTCTTC.

A remark on this clone: The junction departs from germline at one end; a sequencing error may be responsible. The rearrangement joins TRBV2 to TRBJ2-1; 7 nucleotides align to TRBD2. The length of the CDR3 is 15 residues. CDR1 SNHLY and CDR2 FYNNEI come from the germline V gene. The CDR3 loop reads CASGETGTMGDEQFF. The CDR3 DNA follows: TGTGCCAGCGGAGAAACCGGGACTATGGGAGATGAACAGTTCTTC.

The chain links TRBV5-1 to TRBJ2-2; 7 positions match TRBD2. Trimming at V came to 3 bases and at J to 5 bases, leaving 7 bases not matched to a gene. CDR1 SGHRS and CDR2 YFSETQ come from the germline V gene. This CDR3 has 15 residues. The CDR3 region has the DNA TGCGCCAGCAGCTGGGAGGGAGGAGGGACCGGGGAGCTGTTTTTT. This translates into CASSWEGGGTGELFF.

This clone has just one count. A junction end diverges from the germline sequence, so it may reflect a read error. The chain has TRBV7-7 and TRBJ1-2, with TRBD1 as a possible D gene (6 bases). In germline, CDR1 is SSHAT, CDR2 FNYEAQ (reference sequence). The CDR3 has 15 residues. CDR3 DNA sequence: TGTGCTAGCAGCACTAGCGGACAGAGATCATATGGCTACACCTTC. This gives the protein CASSTSGQRSYGYTF.

This clone occurred a few times. This sequence joins TRBV5-1 and TRBJ2-2; no clear D gene. This CDR3 is 14 amino acids long. Trimming shortened V by 0 bases and J by 5 bases, and 8 bases separated the two germline ends. The germline CDR1 and CDR2 sequences are SGHRS and YFSETQ. CDR3 DNA sequence: TGCGCCAGCAGCTTGGAGGCCGGGACCGGGGAGCTGTTTTTT. Its translation is CASSLEAGTGELFF.

This sequence joins TRBV4-1 and TRBJ1-1, with D possibly being TRBD1 (6 bases). This CDR3 contains 14 residues. The germline V gene has CDR1 MGHRA and CDR2 YSYEKL. V was shortened by 4 bases and J by 1 base, with 10 bases between the two germline ends. CDR3 sequence reads: CASSRSQGNTEAFF. The CDR3 nucleotides read TGCGCCAGCAGCCGCTCACAGGGGAACACTGAAGCTTTCTTT.